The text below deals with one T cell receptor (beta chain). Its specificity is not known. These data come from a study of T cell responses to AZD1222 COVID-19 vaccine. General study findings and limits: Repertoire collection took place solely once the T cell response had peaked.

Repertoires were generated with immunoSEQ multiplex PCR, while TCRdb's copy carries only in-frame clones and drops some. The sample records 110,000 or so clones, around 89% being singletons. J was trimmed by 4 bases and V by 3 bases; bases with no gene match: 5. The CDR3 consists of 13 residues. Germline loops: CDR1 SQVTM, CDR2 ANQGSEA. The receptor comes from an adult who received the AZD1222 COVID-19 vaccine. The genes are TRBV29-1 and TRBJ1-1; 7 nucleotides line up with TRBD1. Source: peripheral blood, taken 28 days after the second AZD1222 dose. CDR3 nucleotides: TGCAGCGTTGATGGCAGGGGGGGCACTGAAGCTTTCTTT. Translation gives CSVDGRGGTEAFF.